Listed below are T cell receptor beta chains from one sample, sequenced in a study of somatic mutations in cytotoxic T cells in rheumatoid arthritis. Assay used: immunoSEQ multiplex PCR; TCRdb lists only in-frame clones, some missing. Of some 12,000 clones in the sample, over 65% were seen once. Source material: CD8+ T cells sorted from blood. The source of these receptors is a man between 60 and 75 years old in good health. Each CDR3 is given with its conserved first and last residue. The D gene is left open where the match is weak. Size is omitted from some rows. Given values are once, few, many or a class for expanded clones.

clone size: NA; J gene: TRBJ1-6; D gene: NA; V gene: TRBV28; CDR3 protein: CASSLQGLGSPLHF; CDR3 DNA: TGTGCCAGCAGTTTACAAGGGTTAGGTTCACCCCTCCACTTT
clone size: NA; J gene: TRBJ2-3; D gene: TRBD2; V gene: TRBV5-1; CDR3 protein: CASSLGGVGTDTQYF; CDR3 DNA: TGCGCCAGCAGCCTGGGAGGGGTGGGCACAGATACGCAGTATTTT
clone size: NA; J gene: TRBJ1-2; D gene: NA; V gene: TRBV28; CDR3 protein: CASSLSSLYGYTF; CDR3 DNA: TGTGCCAGCAGTTTAAGCAGCCTCTATGGCTACACCTTC
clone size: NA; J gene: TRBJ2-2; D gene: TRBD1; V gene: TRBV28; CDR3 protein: CASSYPGTGIGELFF; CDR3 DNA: TGTGCCAGCAGTTACCCCGGGACAGGGATCGGGGAGCTGTTTTTT
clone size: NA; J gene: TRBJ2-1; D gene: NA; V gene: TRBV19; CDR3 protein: CASSMAGSTYNEQFF; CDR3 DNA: TGTGCCAGTAGTATGGCAGGGTCCACCTACAATGAGCAGTTCTTC
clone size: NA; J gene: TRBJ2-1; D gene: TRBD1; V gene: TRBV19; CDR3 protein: CASRDRLSSYNEQFF; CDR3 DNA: TGTGCCAGTAGGGACAGGTTGAGCTCCTACAATGAGCAGTTCTTC
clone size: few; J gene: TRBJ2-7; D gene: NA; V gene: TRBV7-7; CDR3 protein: CASSYGEGSYEQYF; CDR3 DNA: TGTGCCAGCAGTTACGGTGAGGGTTCCTACGAGCAGTACTTC
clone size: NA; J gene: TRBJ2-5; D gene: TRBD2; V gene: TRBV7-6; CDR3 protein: CASSLEGLADLYQETQYF; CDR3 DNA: TGTGCCAGCAGCTTAGAAGGGCTAGCGGACCTGTACCAAGAGACCCAGTACTTC
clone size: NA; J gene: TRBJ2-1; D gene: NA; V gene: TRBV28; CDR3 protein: CASRGLGTHEQFF; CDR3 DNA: TGTGCCAGCAGGGGACTTGGGACACATGAGCAGTTCTTC
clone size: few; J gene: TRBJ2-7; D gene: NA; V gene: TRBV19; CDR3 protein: CASSAGASYEQYF; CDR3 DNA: TGTGCCAGTAGTGCCGGGGCTTCCTACGAGCAGTACTTC
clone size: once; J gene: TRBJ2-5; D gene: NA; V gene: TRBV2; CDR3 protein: CATEGGPGQETQYF; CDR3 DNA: TGTGCCACGGAAGGGGGGCCGGGGCAAGAGACCCAGTACTTC
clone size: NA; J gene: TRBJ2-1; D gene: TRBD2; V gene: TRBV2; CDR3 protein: CASRRKRESSYNEQFF; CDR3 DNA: TGTGCCAGCAGACGGAAGCGGGAGAGCTCCTACAATGAGCAGTTCTTC
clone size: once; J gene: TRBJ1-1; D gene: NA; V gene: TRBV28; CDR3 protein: CASSRTVAEAFF; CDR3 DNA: TGTGCCAGCAGTCGGACAGTTGCTGAAGCTTTCTTT
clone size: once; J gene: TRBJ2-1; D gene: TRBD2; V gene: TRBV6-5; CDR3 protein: CASSYGLAEPFNEQFF; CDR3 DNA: TGTGCCAGCAGTTACGGACTAGCGGAGCCCTTCAATGAGCAGTTCTTC
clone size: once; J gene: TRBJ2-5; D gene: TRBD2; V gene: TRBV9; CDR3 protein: CASSGSGGYGETQYF; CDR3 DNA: TGTGCCAGCAGCGGGAGCGGGGGCTATGGGGAGACCCAGTACTTC
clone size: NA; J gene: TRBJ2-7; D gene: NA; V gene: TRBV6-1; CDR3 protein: CASNHRQTYEQYF; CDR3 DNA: TGTGCCAGCAATCACAGGCAAACCTACGAGCAGTACTTC
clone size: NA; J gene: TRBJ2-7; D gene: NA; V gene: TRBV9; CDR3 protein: CASSPEDKFSYEQYF; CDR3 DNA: TGTGCCAGCAGCCCGGAAGACAAGTTCTCCTACGAGCAGTACTTC
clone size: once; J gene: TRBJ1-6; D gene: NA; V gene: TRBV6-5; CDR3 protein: CASSYEGSYNSPLHF; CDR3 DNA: TGTGCCAGCAGTTATGAAGGCTCCTATAATTCACCCCTCCACTTT
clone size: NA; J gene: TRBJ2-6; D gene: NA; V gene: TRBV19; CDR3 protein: CASRTTSGANVLTF; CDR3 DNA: TGTGCCAGTAGGACTACCTCTGGGGCCAACGTCCTGACTTTC
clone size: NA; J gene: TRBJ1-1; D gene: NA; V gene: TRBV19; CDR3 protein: CASSRGATEAFF; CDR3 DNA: TGTGCCAGTAGTAGGGGGGCCACTGAAGCTTTCTTT
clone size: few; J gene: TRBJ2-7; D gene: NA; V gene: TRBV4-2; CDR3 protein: CASSQLGTEQYF; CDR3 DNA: TGTGCCAGCAGCCAACTTGGGACCGAGCAGTACTTC
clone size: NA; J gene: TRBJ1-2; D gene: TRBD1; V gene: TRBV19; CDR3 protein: CASSRGVGYTF; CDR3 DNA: TGTGCCAGCTCCAGGGGGGTTGGCTACACCTTC
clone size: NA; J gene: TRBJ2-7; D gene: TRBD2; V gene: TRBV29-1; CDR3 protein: CSVARGGVEQYF; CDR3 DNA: TGCAGCGTTGCCCGGGGAGGGGTAGAGCAGTACTTC
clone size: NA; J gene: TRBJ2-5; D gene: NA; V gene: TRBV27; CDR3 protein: CASSFTSTLWETQYF; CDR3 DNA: TGTGCCAGCAGTTTTACCTCGACCCTGTGGGAGACCCAGTACTTC
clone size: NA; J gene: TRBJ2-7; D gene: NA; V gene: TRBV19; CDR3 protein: CASSKGTFYEQYF; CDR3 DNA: TGTGCCAGTAGTAAGGGGACTTTTTACGAGCAGTACTTC
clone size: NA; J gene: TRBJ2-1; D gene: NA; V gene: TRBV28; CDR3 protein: CASSGPGTWDNEQFF; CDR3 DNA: TGTGCCAGCAGTGGACCAGGGACTTGGGACAATGAGCAGTTCTTC
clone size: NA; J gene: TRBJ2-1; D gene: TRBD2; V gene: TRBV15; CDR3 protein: CATSRGLAGGNYNEQFF; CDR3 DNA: TGTGCCACCAGCAGAGGACTAGCGGGGGGGAATTACAATGAGCAGTTCTTC
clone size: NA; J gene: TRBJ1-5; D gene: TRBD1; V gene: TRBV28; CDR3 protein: CASRTGQSEVQPQHF; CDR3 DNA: TGTGCCAGCAGAACGGGACAGTCGGAGGTTCAGCCCCAGCATTTT
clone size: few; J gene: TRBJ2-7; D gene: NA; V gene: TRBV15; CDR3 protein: CATSGTAGSEQYF; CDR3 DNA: TGTGCCACCAGCGGCACGGCCGGGAGCGAGCAGTACTTC
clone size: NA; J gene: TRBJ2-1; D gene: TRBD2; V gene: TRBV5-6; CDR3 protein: CASSLVAGGYNEQFF; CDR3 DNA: TGTGCCAGCAGCCTCGTAGCGGGGGGTTACAATGAGCAGTTCTTC
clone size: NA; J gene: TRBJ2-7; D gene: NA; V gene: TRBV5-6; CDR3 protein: CASSLGGLAYEQYF; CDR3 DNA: TGTGCCAGCAGCTTAGGGGGACTCGCCTACGAGCAGTACTTC
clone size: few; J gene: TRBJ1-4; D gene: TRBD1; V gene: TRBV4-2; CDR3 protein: CASSRGQGASEKLFF; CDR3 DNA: TGTGCCAGCAGCCGCGGACAGGGGGCCAGTGAAAAACTGTTTTTT
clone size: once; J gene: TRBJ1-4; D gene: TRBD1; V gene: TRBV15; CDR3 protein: CATSRGQGSGNEKLFF; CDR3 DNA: TGTGCCACCAGCAGAGGACAGGGGAGCGGTAATGAAAAACTGTTTTTT
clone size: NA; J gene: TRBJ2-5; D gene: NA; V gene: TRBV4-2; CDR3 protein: CASSQEAGAGSGETQYF; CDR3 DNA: TGTGCCAGCAGCCAGGAGGCGGGGGCTGGGAGCGGGGAGACCCAGTACTTC
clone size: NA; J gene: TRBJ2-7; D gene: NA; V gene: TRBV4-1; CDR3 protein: CASSQGTGVFGEQYF; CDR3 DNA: TGCGCCAGCAGCCAGGGAACGGGAGTATTCGGCGAGCAGTACTTC
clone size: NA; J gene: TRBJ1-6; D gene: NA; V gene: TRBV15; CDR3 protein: CATSRDRAELNSPLHF; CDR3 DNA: TGTGCCACCAGCAGAGACAGGGCCGAACTTAATTCACCCCTCCACTTT
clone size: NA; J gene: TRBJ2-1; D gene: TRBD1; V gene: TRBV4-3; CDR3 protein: CASSQVWTGRNEQFF; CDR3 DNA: TGCGCCAGCAGCCAAGTTTGGACAGGGAGAAATGAGCAGTTCTTC
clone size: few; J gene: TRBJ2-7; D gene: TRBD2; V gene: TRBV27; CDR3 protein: CASSLSSGGGWREQYF; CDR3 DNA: TGTGCCAGCAGTTTATCTTCTGGGGGGGGGTGGCGGGAGCAGTACTTC
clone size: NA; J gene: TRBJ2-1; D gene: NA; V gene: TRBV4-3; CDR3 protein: CASSLQAYNEQFF; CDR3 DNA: TGCGCCAGCAGTTTACAGGCCTACAATGAGCAGTTCTTC
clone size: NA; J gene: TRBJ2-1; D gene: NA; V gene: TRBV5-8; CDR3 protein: CASTLGYNEQFF; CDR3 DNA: TGTGCCAGCACCTTGGGGTACAATGAGCAGTTCTTC
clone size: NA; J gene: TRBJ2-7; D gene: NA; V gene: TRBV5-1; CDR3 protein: CASSLTASSYEQYF; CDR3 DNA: TGCGCCAGCAGCTTGACCGCCTCCTCCTACGAGCAGTACTTC
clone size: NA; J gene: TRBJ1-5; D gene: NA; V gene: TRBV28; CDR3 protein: CASSLGQPQHF; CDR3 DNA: TGTGCCAGCAGTTTGGGTCAGCCCCAGCATTTT
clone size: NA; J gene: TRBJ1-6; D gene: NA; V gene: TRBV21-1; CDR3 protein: CASIKLSGGRAIINSPLHF; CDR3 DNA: TGTGCCAGCATCAAACTTTCAGGGGGACGCGCTATCATTAATTCACCCCTCCACTTT
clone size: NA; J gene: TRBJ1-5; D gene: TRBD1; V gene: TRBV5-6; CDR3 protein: CASSSGQGSGQPQHF; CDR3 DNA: TGTGCCAGCAGCTCGGGACAGGGTAGCGGTCAGCCCCAGCATTTT
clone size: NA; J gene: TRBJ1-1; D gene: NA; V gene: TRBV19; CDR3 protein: CASTMGGWGTEAFF; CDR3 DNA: TGTGCCAGTACCATGGGGGGTTGGGGCACTGAAGCTTTCTTT
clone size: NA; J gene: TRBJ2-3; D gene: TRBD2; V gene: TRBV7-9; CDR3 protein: CASSLSGLLLDTQYF; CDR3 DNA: TGTGCCAGCAGCTTATCGGGACTATTACTGGATACGCAGTATTTT
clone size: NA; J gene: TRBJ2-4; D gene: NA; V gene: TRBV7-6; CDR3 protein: CASSLSAAGKNWYF; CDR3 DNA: TGTGCCAGCAGCTTAAGCGCTGCAGGGAAAAATTGGTACTTC
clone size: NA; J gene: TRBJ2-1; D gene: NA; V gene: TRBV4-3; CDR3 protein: CASSQERGPRREQFF; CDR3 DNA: TGCGCCAGCAGCCAAGAACGGGGACCCCGTAGGGAGCAGTTCTTC
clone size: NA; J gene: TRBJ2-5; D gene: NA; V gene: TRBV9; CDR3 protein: CASSPRITSQETQYF; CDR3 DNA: TGTGCCAGCAGCCCTCGAATTACTAGTCAAGAGACCCAGTACTTC
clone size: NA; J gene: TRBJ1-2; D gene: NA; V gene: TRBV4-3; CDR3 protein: CASSQDRGGYGYTF; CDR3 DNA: TGCGCCAGCAGCCAAGATCGAGGGGGATATGGCTACACCTTC
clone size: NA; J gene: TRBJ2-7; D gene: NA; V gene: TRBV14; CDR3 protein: CAGSQGSYEQYF; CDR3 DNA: TGTGCCGGCAGCCAGGGTAGCTACGAGCAGTACTTC
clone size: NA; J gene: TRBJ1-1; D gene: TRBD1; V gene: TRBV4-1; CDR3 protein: CASSLDRGLGTEAFF; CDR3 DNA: TGCGCCAGCAGCTTAGACAGGGGGCTGGGCACTGAAGCTTTCTTT
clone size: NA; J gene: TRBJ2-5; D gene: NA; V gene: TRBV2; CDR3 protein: CASSGPPETQYF; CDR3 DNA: TGTGCCAGCAGTGGACCCCCGGAGACCCAGTACTTC
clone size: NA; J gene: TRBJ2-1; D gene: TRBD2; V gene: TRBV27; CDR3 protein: CASSLGGNEQFF; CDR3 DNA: TGTGCCAGCAGTTTGGGGGGGAATGAGCAGTTCTTC
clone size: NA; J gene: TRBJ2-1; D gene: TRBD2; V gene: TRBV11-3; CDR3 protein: CASSLSGGSSYNEQFF; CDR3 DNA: TGTGCCAGCAGCTTAAGCGGGGGCAGCTCCTACAATGAGCAGTTCTTC
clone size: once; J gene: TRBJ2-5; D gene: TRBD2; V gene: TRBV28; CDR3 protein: CASSLGTSGGARETQYF; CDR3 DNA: TGTGCCAGCAGTTTAGGGACTAGCGGGGGGGCTAGAGAGACCCAGTACTTC
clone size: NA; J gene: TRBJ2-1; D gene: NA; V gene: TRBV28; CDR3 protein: CASSPLPTRSYNEQFF; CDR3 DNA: TGTGCCAGCAGTCCTCTCCCCACTAGGTCCTACAATGAGCAGTTCTTC
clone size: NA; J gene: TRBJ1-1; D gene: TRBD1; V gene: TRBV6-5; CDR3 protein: CASIRDRGANTEAFF; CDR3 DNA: TGTGCCAGCATAAGGGACAGGGGGGCGAACACTGAAGCTTTCTTT
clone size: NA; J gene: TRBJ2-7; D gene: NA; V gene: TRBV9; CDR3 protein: CASSVGRGAHEQYF; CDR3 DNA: TGTGCCAGCAGCGTAGGGAGAGGGGCCCACGAGCAGTACTTC
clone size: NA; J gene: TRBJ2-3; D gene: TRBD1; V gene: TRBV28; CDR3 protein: CASRPGTGIGDTQYF; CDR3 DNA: TGTGCCAGCAGACCCGGGACAGGGATCGGAGATACGCAGTATTTT